Described below is a single T cell receptor (beta chain) sequence and its context. These data originate in a study of blood T cell repertoires in COVID-19. In the study overall: PBMCs, B-cell-depleted T cells, or T cells were the source of the cDNA or gDNA that made up the material.

Trimming pared 3 bases from V and 0 bases from J, leaving 9 bases between. The germline V gene has CDR1 SGHNT and CDR2 YENEEA. The length of the CDR3 is 15 residues. Libraries were prepared by immunoSEQ multiplex PCR; TCRdb keeps only in-frame clonotypes and omits some of them. This table has 23,000 or so clones, 94% appearing once. This clonotype was sampled from a woman between 45 and 65 years old with active COVID-19. This sequence joins TRBV11-3 and TRBJ2-1; D is possibly TRBD2 (5 bases). Sequencing input: peripheral blood. In nucleotides, the CDR3 is TGTGCCAGCAGCTTTAGCGAGGGCTCCTACAATGAGCAGTTCTTC. Protein product: CASSFSEGSYNEQFF.